Listed below are T cell receptor beta chains from one sample, sequenced in a study of spatial heterogeneity in lung cancer. TCRdb analysed the 5' RACE reads with MiXCR anew, one entry per CDR3 protein. The profile shows some 54,000 distinct CDR3 sequences, roughly 7.4% of them singletons. The sequencing here drew on PBMCs, taken at follow-up. These receptor sequences come from a female donor with early-stage non-small cell lung cancer. The conserved cysteine and the conserved F or W are not part of the CDR3 here. The order of the fields is J gene, V gene, CDR3 protein.

J: TRBJ1-6; V: TRBV18; CDR3: ASSPQGLSYNSPLH
J: TRBJ2-3; V: TRBV29-1; CDR3: SASWTGGTDTQY
J: TRBJ2-3; V: TRBV29-1; CDR3: SVERRYTQY
J: TRBJ1-1; V: TRBV6-5; CDR3: ASSYSIAGDTEAF
J: TRBJ1-1; V: TRBV2; CDR3: ARMTGWGTEAF
J: TRBJ1-5; V: TRBV27; CDR3: ASSPRPINQPQH
J: TRBJ1-1; V: TRBV15; CDR3: ATSSEIPGGWTEAF
J: TRBJ1-2; V: TRBV29-1; CDR3: SATRQGAVYGYT
J: TRBJ2-7; V: TRBV10-3; CDR3: AISESAYEQY
J: TRBJ1-1; V: TRBV5-1; CDR3: ASSAGQANTEAF
J: TRBJ1-2; V: TRBV9; CDR3: ASKRADGYT